The rows below give T cell receptor beta chains drawn from one sample of a study of OX40 agonist ivuxolimab in advanced cancers. Using immunoSEQ multiplex PCR, the repertoire was profiled, and TCRdb retains in-frame clones only, with some absent. The table includes about 84,000 clones, about nine tenths detected once. This sample comprised CD4+ or CD8+ T cells sorted from blood, obtained in a trial of the OX40 agonist ivuxolimab. These receptors all come from an adult with an advanced solid tumor such as melanoma, head and neck, liver or kidney cancer. CDR3s include the opening cysteine and the closing phenylalanine or tryptophan. D genes are given only for firm matches. Expanded clones get a size class; other rows say once, few or many, or leave the size out.

D gene: TRBD1; clone size: once; J gene: TRBJ2-5; V gene: TRBV5-1; CDR3 DNA: TGCGCCAGCAGCTCCCTGGGACAGGGCACTCTGAAAGAGACCCAGTACTTC; CDR3 protein: CASSSLGQGTLKETQYF
D gene: TRBD2; clone size: once; J gene: TRBJ2-5; V gene: TRBV7-3; CDR3 DNA: TGTGCCAGCCGCGCTAGCGGGAGGGTCCAAGAGACCCAGTACTTC; CDR3 protein: CASRASGRVQETQYF
D gene: -; clone size: -; J gene: TRBJ2-7; V gene: TRBV18; CDR3 DNA: TGTGCCAGCTCACCACGTTCCGGTACCTACGAGCAGTACTTC; CDR3 protein: CASSPRSGTYEQYF
D gene: -; clone size: -; J gene: TRBJ2-5; V gene: TRBV6-1; CDR3 DNA: TGTGCCAGCAGCCTCGCCGTCACTCAAGAGACCCAGTACTTC; CDR3 protein: CASSLAVTQETQYF
D gene: -; clone size: once; J gene: TRBJ2-7; V gene: TRBV5-1; CDR3 DNA: TGCGCCAGCAGCTTGGGGCTGAGCTCCTACGAGCAGTACTTC; CDR3 protein: CASSLGLSSYEQYF
D gene: TRBD1; clone size: -; J gene: TRBJ1-1; V gene: TRBV5-4; CDR3 DNA: TGTGCCAGCAGACCCCGGGACAGGGGTTTCACTGAAGCTTTCTTT; CDR3 protein: CASRPRDRGFTEAFF
D gene: -; clone size: -; J gene: TRBJ2-7; V gene: TRBV5-1; CDR3 DNA: TGCGCCAGCAGCTTGGGGTTGGGGGTCGCTAACGAGCAGTACTTC; CDR3 protein: CASSLGLGVANEQYF
D gene: -; clone size: -; J gene: TRBJ1-1; V gene: TRBV11-1; CDR3 DNA: TGTGCCAGCAGCCCCCTTTTGAACACTGAAGCTTTCTTT; CDR3 protein: CASSPLLNTEAFF
D gene: -; clone size: -; J gene: TRBJ1-5; V gene: TRBV30; CDR3 DNA: TGTGCCTGGAGTGACAGGCGAAATCAGCCCCAGCATTTT; CDR3 protein: CAWSDRRNQPQHF
D gene: -; clone size: -; J gene: TRBJ2-7; V gene: TRBV5-4; CDR3 DNA: TGTGCCAGCAGCTCCGGGGGCTTTTCCTACGAGCAGTACTTC; CDR3 protein: CASSSGGFSYEQYF
D gene: TRBD2; clone size: -; J gene: TRBJ2-1; V gene: TRBV5-1; CDR3 DNA: TGCGCCAGCAGCCGGGGGACTAGCGGGAGGGGAAGCTCCTACAATGAGCAGTTCTTC; CDR3 protein: CASSRGTSGRGSSYNEQFF
D gene: -; clone size: -; J gene: TRBJ1-3; V gene: TRBV15; CDR3 DNA: TGTGCCACCAGCAGAGGTGTGAACTCTGGAAACACCATATATTTT; CDR3 protein: CATSRGVNSGNTIYF
D gene: -; clone size: -; J gene: TRBJ2-7; V gene: TRBV19; CDR3 DNA: TGTGCCAGTAGTATGTCCGGGAGCCTATCCTACGAGCAGTACTTC; CDR3 protein: CASSMSGSLSYEQYF
D gene: -; clone size: -; J gene: TRBJ1-1; V gene: TRBV19; CDR3 DNA: TGTGCCAGTAGTGCCAGGGGATGGAACACTGAAGCTTTCTTT; CDR3 protein: CASSARGWNTEAFF
D gene: -; clone size: -; J gene: TRBJ2-5; V gene: TRBV11-2; CDR3 DNA: TGTGCCAGCAGCCAGGGAGTTGGCGAGACCCAGTACTTC; CDR3 protein: CASSQGVGETQYF
D gene: TRBD2; clone size: -; J gene: TRBJ2-3; V gene: TRBV19; CDR3 DNA: TGTGCCAGTAGTACGGGGGCTAGCGGGCCTAGCACAGATACGCAGTATTTT; CDR3 protein: CASSTGASGPSTDTQYF
D gene: -; clone size: -; J gene: TRBJ1-4; V gene: TRBV6-6; CDR3 DNA: TGTGCCAGCAGCTTAGACGCAACTAATGAAAAACTGTTTTTT; CDR3 protein: CASSLDATNEKLFF
D gene: -; clone size: -; J gene: TRBJ2-7; V gene: TRBV6-1; CDR3 DNA: TGTGCCAGCAGTGTATCAGGGTCCTACGAGCAGTACTTC; CDR3 protein: CASSVSGSYEQYF
D gene: TRBD1; clone size: -; J gene: TRBJ1-5; V gene: TRBV15; CDR3 DNA: TGTGCCACCAGCGGATCAGGGGGCCGCAATCAGCCCCAGCATTTT; CDR3 protein: CATSGSGGRNQPQHF
D gene: -; clone size: once; J gene: TRBJ1-3; V gene: TRBV27; CDR3 DNA: TGTGCCAGCAGTCCGGATAAGGTCCATTCGGGCGGAAACACCATATATTTT; CDR3 protein: CASSPDKVHSGGNTIYF
D gene: -; clone size: -; J gene: TRBJ2-5; V gene: TRBV18; CDR3 DNA: TGTGCCAGCTCCGAGAGGGGGGAGACCCAGTACTTC; CDR3 protein: CASSERGETQYF
D gene: TRBD2; clone size: -; J gene: TRBJ2-7; V gene: TRBV5-8; CDR3 DNA: TGTGCCAGCAGCCCCCGGGGGGGGCGCTTATATGAGCAGTACTTC; CDR3 protein: CASSPRGGRLYEQYF
D gene: -; clone size: -; J gene: TRBJ1-6; V gene: TRBV30; CDR3 DNA: TGTGCCTGGACGACGGAGGGGGATTCACCCCTCCACTTT; CDR3 protein: CAWTTEGDSPLHF
D gene: TRBD2; clone size: -; J gene: TRBJ2-7; V gene: TRBV28; CDR3 DNA: TGTGCCAGCAGTTCCGGACTAGCGAGGGAGCAGTACTTC; CDR3 protein: CASSSGLAREQYF
D gene: -; clone size: -; J gene: TRBJ1-2; V gene: TRBV14; CDR3 DNA: TGTGCCAGCAGCCAAGAAGTCGGGGCGAACTATGGCTACACCTTC; CDR3 protein: CASSQEVGANYGYTF
D gene: -; clone size: -; J gene: TRBJ1-2; V gene: TRBV7-9; CDR3 DNA: TGTGCCAGCAGCCCTCTCTATGGCTACACCTTC; CDR3 protein: CASSPLYGYTF
D gene: -; clone size: -; J gene: TRBJ2-7; V gene: TRBV30; CDR3 DNA: TGTGCCTGGAAAGCTACAGGGAACTACGAGCAGTACTTC; CDR3 protein: CAWKATGNYEQYF
D gene: -; clone size: -; J gene: TRBJ1-1; V gene: TRBV19; CDR3 DNA: TGTGCCAGTAGTCTGGGGCGGAACCTTGAAGCTTTCTTT; CDR3 protein: CASSLGRNLEAFF